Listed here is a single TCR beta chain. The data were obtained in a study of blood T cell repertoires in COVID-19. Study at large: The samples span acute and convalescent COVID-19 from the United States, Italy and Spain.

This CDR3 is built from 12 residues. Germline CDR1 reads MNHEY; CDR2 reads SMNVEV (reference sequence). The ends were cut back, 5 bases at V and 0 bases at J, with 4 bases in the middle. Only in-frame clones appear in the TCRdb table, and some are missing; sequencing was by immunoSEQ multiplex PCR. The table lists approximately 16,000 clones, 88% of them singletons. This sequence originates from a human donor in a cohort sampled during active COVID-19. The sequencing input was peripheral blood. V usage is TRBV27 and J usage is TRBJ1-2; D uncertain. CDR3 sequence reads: CASSRSNYGYTF. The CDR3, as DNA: TGTGCCAGCAGTCGGTCTAACTATGGCTACACCTTC.